This record concerns one T cell receptor beta chain sequence. Its specificity is unknown. The data were obtained in a study of T cell responses to AZD1222 COVID-19 vaccine. Study findings and constraints: Compared with day 0, the breadth and depth of the Spike-specific TCR repertoire rose significantly after two doses of AZD1222. As reported, nearly half of all spike-specific TCRs target variant regions that are unmutated. Possibly, clonal diversity was underestimated; donors were largely white British and included more females.

Samples with a second dose at about 4 or about 12 weeks were pooled together. Measured with immunoSEQ multiplex PCR; TCRdb has only the in-frame clones, and not every one. This table holds approximately 170,000 clones, just over 85% found once. CDR1 is SQVTM, CDR2 ANQGSEA, per germline. This CDR3 is 14 amino acids long. V dropped 4 bases and J dropped 7; count of bases not matched to a gene: 7. The sample in question was peripheral blood, obtained 28 days after the second AZD1222 dose. The TCR comes from an adult who received the AZD1222 COVID-19 vaccine. This chain links TRBV29-1 with TRBJ1-2, with TRBD1 matching over 12 bases. The CDR3 sequence: CSVGGQGARGGYTF. DNA for the CDR3: TGCAGCGTTGGGGGACAGGGGGCGCGAGGTGGCTACACCTTC.